This is a list of T cell receptor beta chains from one sample in a study of T-cell reconstitution after alpha-beta-depleted transplantation in children. MiXCR, applied by TCRdb to the PCR reads, yields one record per CDR3 protein. The table records a few hundred thousand distinct CDR3 sequences, around 20% of them present only once. The material sequenced was PBMCs, mostly from graft donor cells, taken 180 days after TCRalphabeta/CD19-depleted stem cell transplant. The receptors were gathered from a male patient younger than 18 who had a stem cell transplant for acute lymphoblastic leukemia, so the T cells may come from the graft donor. Both conserved end residues are part of each CDR3. The D gene is left open where the match is weak. Some rows have no size entry. The others give once, few or many, or a class for an expanded clone.

d_call	v_call	j_call	clone_size	cdr3_nt	cdr3_aa
NA	TRBV5-1	TRBJ1-4	many	TGCGCCAGCAGCTTGGGACCCAATGAAAAACTGTTTTTT	CASSLGPNEKLFF
TRBD1	TRBV12-3/TRBV12-4	TRBJ1-6	NA	TGTGCCAGCAGCCCCCATAGGGGGCCTAATTCACCCCTCCACTTT	CASSPHRGPNSPLHF
TRBD1	TRBV18	TRBJ1-1	NA	TGTGCCAGCTCACCGGGACAGAGGAACACTGAAGCTTTCTTT	CASSPGQRNTEAFF
NA	TRBV9	TRBJ2-7	few	TGTGCCAGCAGCCCCCTCCTCAAAAGTAACGAGCAGTACTTC	CASSPLLKSNEQYF
NA	TRBV13	TRBJ2-1	few	TGTGCCAGCAGCCCCGTTACAGTCAAGCAGTTCTTC	CASSPVTVKQFF
NA	TRBV10-1	TRBJ2-7	NA	TGCGCCAGCAGCGGTAATACAGGGATTGACGAGCAGTACTTC	CASSGNTGIDEQYF
NA	TRBV7-9	TRBJ2-3	NA	TGTGCCAGCAGCTTAGCCGACAGGGATACGCAGTATTTT	CASSLADRDTQYF
NA	TRBV7-9	TRBJ2-7	NA	TGTGCCAGCAGCTTAGAACTGGTAGCAATCGAGCAGTACTTC	CASSLELVAIEQYF
TRBD2	TRBV12-3/TRBV12-4	TRBJ2-3	NA	TGTGCCAGCAGTTTCCGACTAGCGGGATTCCTCACAGATACGCAGTATTTT	CASSFRLAGFLTDTQYF
NA	TRBV9	TRBJ2-2	few	TGTGCCAGCAGCGTAGCGGTCGGGGAGCTGTTTTTT	CASSVAVGELFF
TRBD1	TRBV12-3/TRBV12-4	TRBJ1-5	few	TGTGCCTTCTGTTTAGATCCCCGGGACAGGGGGTTTGGACAGCCCCAGCATTTT	CAFCLDPRDRGFGQPQHF
NA	TRBV12-3/TRBV12-4	TRBJ1-5	once	TGTGCCAGCAGTACCCATGGGGTGGGCAATCAGCCCCAGCATTTT	CASSTHGVGNQPQHF
TRBD2	TRBV5-4	TRBJ2-3	few	TGTGCCAGCAGCTTGCCCGGACTAGCGGGAGGCCTGGATACGCAGTATTTT	CASSLPGLAGGLDTQYF